This T cell receptor beta chain is drawn from a study of human T cells and chemical hapten exposure. For the study at large: Each patch test put 0.01% DPC on the upper back, and results were read at 6 days.

This clonotype came up many times. The antigen remains unidentified. Study-wide findings and caveats: DPC sensitization produced no change in TCRs with frequency above 1 in 1000.

TCRdb itself ran the RACE reads through MiXCR, one entry per CDR3 protein. The table records 270,000 or so distinct CDR3 sequences, approximately 8% of them present only once. Per the germline V gene, CDR1 is SGHAT and CDR2 is FQDESV (reference sequence). V lost 4 bases to trimming and J lost 5 bases; unmatched junction nucleotides: 10. This CDR3 comprises 16 residues. Time point noted: pre-sensitization, week 0. Treatment described: therapeutic diphenylcyclopropenone sensitization with weekly scalp DPC. This TCR derives from a young man with alopecia areata. Some clones in this sample may be carry-over from other donors' samples. The genes are TRBV11-1 and TRBJ2-3, with 9 positions matching TRBD1. The specimen comprised whole blood, sampled in connection with sensitization to the hapten diphenylcyclopropenone (DPC). The CDR3 bases are TGTGCCAGCAGCTCGGGACAGGGACCTGAGAGAGATACGCAGTATTTT. Translation: CASSSGQGPERDTQYF.